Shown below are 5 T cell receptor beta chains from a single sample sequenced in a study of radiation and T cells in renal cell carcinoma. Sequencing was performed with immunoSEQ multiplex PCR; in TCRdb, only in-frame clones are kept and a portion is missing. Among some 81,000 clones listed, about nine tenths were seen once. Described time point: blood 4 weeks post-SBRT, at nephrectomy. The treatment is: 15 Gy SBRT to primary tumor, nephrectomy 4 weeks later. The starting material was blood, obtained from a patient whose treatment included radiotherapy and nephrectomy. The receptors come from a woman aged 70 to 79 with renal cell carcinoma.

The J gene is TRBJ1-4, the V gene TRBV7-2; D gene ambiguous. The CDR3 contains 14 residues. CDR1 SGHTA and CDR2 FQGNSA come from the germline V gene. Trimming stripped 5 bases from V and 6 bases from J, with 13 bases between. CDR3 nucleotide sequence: TGTGCCAGCAGCCTCGGACGGGGAGATGAAAAACTGTTTTTT. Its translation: CASSLGRGDEKLFF.

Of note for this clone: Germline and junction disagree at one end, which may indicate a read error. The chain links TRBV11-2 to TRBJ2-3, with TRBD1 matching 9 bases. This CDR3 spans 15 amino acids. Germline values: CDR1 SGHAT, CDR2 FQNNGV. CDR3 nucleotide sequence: TGTGCCAGCAGCTTTGGGACAGGGCAAGGAGATCCGCAGTATTTT. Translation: CASSFGTGQGDPQYF.

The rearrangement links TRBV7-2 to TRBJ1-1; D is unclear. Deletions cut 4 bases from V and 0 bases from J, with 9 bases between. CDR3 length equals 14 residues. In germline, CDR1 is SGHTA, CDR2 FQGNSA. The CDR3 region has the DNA TGTGCCAGCAGCTCAAAAAAGATGAACACTGAAGCTTTCTTT. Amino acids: CASSSKKMNTEAFF. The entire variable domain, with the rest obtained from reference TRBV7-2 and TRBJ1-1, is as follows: GAGVSQSPSNKVTEKGKDVELRCDPISGHTALYWYRQSLGQGLEFLIYFQGNSAPDKSGLPSDRFSAERTGGSVSTLTIQRTQQEDSAVYLCASSSKKMNTEAFFGQGTRLTVV.

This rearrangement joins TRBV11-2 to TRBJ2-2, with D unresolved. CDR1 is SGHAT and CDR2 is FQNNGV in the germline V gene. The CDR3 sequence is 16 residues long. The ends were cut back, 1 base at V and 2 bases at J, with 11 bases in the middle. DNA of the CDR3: TGTGCCAGCAGCTTAGGGTCCGGCGTTAACACCGGGGAGCTGTTTTTT. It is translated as CASSLGSGVNTGELFF.

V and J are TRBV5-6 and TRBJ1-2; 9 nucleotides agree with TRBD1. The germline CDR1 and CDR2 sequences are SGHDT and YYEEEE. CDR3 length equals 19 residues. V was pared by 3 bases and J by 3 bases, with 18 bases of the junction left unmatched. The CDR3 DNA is TGTGCCAGCAGCTATGGGCTAGATTTACAGGGGGCTGTTGACTATGGCTACACCTTC. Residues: CASSYGLDLQGAVDYGYTF.